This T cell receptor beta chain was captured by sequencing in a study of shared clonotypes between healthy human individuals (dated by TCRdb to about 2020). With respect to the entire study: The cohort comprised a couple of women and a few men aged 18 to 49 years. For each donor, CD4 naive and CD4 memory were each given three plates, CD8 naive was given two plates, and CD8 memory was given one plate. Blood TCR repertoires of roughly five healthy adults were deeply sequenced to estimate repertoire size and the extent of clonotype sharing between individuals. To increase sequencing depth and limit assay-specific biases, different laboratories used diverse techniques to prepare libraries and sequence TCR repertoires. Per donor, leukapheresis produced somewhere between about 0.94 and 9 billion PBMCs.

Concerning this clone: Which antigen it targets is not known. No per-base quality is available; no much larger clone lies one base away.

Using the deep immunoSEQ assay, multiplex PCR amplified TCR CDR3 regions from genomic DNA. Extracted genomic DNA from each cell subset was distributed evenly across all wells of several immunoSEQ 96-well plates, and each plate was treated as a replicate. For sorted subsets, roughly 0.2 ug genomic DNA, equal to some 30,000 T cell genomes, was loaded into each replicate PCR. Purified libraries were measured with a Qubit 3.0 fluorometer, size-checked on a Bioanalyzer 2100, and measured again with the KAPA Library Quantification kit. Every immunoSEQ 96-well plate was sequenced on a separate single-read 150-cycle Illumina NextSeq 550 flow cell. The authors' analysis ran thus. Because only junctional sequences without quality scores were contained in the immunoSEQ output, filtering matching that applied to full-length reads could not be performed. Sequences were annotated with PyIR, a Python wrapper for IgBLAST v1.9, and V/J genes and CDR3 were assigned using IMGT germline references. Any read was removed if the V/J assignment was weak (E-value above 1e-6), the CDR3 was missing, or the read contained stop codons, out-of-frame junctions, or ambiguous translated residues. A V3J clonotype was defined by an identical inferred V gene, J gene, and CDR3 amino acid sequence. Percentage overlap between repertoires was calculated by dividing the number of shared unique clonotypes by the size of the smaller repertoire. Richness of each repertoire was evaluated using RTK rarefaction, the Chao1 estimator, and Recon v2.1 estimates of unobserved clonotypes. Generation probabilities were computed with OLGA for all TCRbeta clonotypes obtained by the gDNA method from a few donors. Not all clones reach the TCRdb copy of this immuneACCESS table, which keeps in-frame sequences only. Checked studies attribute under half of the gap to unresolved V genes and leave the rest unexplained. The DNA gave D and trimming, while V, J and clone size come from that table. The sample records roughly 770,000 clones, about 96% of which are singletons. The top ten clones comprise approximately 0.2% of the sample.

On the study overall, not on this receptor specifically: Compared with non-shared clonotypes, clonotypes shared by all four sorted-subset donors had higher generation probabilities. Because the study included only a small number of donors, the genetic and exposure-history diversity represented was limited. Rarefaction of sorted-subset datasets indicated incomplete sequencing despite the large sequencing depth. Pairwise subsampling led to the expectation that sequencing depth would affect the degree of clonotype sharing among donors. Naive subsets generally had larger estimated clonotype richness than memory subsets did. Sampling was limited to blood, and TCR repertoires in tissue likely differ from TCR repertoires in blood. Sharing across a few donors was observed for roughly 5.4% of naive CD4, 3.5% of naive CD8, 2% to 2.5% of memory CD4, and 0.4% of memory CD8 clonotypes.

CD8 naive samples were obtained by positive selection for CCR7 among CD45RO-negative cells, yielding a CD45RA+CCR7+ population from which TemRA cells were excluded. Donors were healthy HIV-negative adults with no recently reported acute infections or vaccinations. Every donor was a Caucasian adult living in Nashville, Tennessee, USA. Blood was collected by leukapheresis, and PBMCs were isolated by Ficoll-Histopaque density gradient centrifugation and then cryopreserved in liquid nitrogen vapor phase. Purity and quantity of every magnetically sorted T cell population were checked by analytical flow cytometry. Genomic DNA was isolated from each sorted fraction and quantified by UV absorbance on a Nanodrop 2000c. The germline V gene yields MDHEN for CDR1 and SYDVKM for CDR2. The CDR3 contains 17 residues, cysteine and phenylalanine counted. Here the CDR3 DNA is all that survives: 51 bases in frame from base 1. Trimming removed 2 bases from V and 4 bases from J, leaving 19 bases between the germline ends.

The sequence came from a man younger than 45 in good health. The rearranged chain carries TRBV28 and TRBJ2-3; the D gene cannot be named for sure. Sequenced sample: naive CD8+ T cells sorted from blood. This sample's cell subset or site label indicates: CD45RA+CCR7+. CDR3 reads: CASSLDTSWKGPDTQYF. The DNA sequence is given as TGTGCCAGCAGTTTAGACACGAGTTGGAAGGGCCCAGATACGCAGTATTTT.